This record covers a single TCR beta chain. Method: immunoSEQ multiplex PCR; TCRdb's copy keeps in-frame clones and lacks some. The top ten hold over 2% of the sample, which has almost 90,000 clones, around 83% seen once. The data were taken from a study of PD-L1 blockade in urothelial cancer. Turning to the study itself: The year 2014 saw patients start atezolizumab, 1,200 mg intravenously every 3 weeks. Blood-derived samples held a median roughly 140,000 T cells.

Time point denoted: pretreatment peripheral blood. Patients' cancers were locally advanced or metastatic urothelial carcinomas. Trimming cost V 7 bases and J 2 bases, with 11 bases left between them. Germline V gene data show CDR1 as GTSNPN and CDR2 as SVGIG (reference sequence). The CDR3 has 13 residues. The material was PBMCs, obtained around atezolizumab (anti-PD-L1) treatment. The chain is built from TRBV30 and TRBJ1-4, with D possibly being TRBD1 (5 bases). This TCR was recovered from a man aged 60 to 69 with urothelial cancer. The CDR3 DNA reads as TGTGCCTCGACGGGGGGGACTAATGAAAAACTGTTTTTT. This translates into CASTGGTNEKLFF.